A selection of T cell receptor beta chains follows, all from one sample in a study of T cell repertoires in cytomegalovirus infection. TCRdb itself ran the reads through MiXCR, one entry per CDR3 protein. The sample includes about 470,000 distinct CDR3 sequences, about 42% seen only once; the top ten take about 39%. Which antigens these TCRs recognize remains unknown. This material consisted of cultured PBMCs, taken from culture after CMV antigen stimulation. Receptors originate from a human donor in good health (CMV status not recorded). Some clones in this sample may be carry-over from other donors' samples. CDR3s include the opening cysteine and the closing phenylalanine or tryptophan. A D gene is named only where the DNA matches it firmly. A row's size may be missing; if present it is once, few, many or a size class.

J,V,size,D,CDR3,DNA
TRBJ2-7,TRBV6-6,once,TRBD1,CASTQQGQISYEQYF,TGTGCCAGCACCCAGCAGGGACAGATAAGTTACGAGCAGTACTTC
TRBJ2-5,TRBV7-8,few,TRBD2,CASTPVRAGVLKETQYF,TGTGCCAGCACCCCCGTGCGAGCGGGAGTCCTGAAAGAGACCCAGTACTTC
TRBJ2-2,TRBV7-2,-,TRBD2,CASSFGLAGGELFF,TGTGCCAGCAGCTTTGGACTAGCAGGGGGGGAGCTGTTTTTT
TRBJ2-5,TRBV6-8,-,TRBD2,CAGSGGPKETQYF,TGTGCGGGTAGCGGGGGCCCGAAAGAGACCCAGTACTTC
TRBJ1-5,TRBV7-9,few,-,CASSLGSGDGQPQHF,TGTGCCAGCAGCTTAGGGTCAGGGGATGGCCAGCCCCAGCATTTT
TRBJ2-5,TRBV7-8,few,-,CASSRSGPPDHGETQYF,TGTGCCAGCAGCCGGAGCGGACCTCCAGATCATGGAGAGACCCAGTACTTC
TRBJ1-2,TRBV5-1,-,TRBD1,CASSLGDRENYGYTF,TGCGCCAGCAGCTTGGGCGACAGGGAAAACTATGGCTACACCTTC
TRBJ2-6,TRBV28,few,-,CASSDGPAELGANVLTF,TGTGCCAGCAGTGACGGGCCGGCGGAATTAGGGGCCAACGTCCTGACTTTC
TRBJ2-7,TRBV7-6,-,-,CASSLVFGGSVDEQYF,TGTGCCAGCAGCTTAGTCTTTGGTGGGAGCGTCGACGAGCAGTACTTC
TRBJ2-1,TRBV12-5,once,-,CASGSSGAGTYNEQFF,TGTGCTAGTGGCAGTAGCGGAGCCGGCACCTACAATGAGCAGTTCTTC
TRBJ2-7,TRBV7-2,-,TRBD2,CASSFLAGGTNEQYF,TGTGCCAGCAGCTTTTTAGCGGGGGGTACCAACGAGCAGTACTTC
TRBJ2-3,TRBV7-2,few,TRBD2,CASSLAPAGRSDTQYF,TGTGCCAGCAGCTTAGCCCCAGCGGGAAGGTCAGATACGCAGTATTTT
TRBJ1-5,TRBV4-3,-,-,CASSQDWGNQPQHF,TGCGCCAGCAGCCAAGATTGGGGCAATCAGCCCCAGCATTTT
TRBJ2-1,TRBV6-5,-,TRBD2,CASHSNGGIPYNEQFF,TGTGCCAGCCACTCAAACGGGGGGATACCATACAATGAGCAGTTCTTC
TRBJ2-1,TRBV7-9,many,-,CASSPDSDEQFF,TGTGCCAGCAGCCCCGACAGCGATGAGCAGTTCTTC
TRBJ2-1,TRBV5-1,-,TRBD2,CASSPREREAYNEQFF,TGCGCCAGCAGCCCCCGCGAGCGGGAGGCATACAATGAGCAGTTCTTC
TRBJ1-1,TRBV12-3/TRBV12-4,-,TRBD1,CASSWDRTKVNTEAFF,TGTGCCAGCAGTTGGGACAGGACGAAGGTGAACACTGAAGCTTTCTTT
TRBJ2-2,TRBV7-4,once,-,CASSQDFYTGELFF,TGTGCCAGCAGCCAAGACTTCTACACCGGGGAGCTGTTTTTT
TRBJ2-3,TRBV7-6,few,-,CASSLEGWVDTDTQYF,TGTGCCAGCAGCTTAGAAGGATGGGTGGACACAGATACGCAGTATTTT
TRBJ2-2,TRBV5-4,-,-,CASSKIQASGELFF,TGTGCCAGCAGCAAAATACAGGCTTCCGGGGAGCTGTTTTTT
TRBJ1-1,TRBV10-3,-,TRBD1,CAIGGTGGSTEAFF,TGTGCCATCGGGGGGACAGGGGGCAGCACTGAAGCTTTCTTT
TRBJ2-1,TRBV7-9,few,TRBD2,CASSFRLAGAYNEQFF,TGTGCCAGCAGCTTTCGACTAGCGGGGGCCTACAATGAGCAGTTCTTC
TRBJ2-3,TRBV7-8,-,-,CASSPLQDYRTDTQYF,TGTGCCAGCAGCCCACTTCAGGACTATCGCACAGATACGCAGTATTTT
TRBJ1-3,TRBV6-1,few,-,CATQAGNGNTIYF,TGTGCCACCCAGGCAGGGAATGGAAACACCATATATTTT
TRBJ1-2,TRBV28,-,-,CASSLDAGYGYTF,TGTGCCAGCAGTTTAGACGCGGGCTATGGCTACACCTTC
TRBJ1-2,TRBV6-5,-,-,CASSYSRGGGYGYTF,TGTGCCAGCAGTTACTCGAGAGGGGGAGGGTATGGCTACACCTTC
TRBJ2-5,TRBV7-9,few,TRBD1,CASSLDTGGEETQYF,TGTGCCAGCAGCTTAGACACAGGGGGCGAGGAGACCCAGTACTTC
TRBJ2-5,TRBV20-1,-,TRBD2,CSARDRRLAGETQYF,TGCAGTGCTAGAGATAGGCGACTAGCGGGCGAGACCCAGTACTTC
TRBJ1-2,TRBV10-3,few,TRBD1,CAISAGGQGPSGYTF,TGTGCCATCAGTGCCGGAGGACAGGGCCCTTCCGGCTACACCTTC
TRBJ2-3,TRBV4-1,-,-,CASSQQASGLRDTQYF,TGCGCCAGCAGCCAACAAGCCAGTGGGCTCCGGGATACGCAGTATTTT
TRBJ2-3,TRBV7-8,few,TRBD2,CASSPLGQLAGGPVSTQYF,TGTGCCAGCAGCCCCCTTGGTCAACTAGCGGGGGGCCCAGTGAGTACGCAGTATTTT
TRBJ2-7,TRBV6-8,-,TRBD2,CASSRGGGIAYEQYF,TGTGCCAGTTCAAGGGGCGGGGGGATAGCCTACGAGCAGTACTTC
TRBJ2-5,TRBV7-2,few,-,CASSARGWAGQETQYF,TGTGCCAGCAGCGCCCGGGGCTGGGCCGGCCAAGAGACCCAGTACTTC
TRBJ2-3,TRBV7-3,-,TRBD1,CASSSPGGQGPQYF,TGTGCCAGCAGCTCACCAGGAGGACAGGGTCCCCAGTATTTT
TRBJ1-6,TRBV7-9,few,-,CASSFLTDNSPLHF,TGTGCCAGCAGCTTCCTAACAGATAATTCACCCCTCCACTTT
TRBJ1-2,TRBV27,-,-,CASSLSGGGRSYGYTF,TGTGCCAGCAGTTTATCGGGCGGGGGGCGAAGTTATGGCTACACCTTC
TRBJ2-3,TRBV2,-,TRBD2,CASSDLTSGLSTDTQYF,TGTGCCAGCAGTGACCTGACTAGCGGATTGAGCACAGATACGCAGTATTTT
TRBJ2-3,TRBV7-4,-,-,CASSFGQFPDTQYF,TGTGCCAGCAGCTTCGGACAGTTCCCAGATACGCAGTATTTT
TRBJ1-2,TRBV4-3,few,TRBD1,CASSHPGQGGGYTF,TGCGCCAGCAGCCACCCCGGACAGGGTGGAGGCTACACCTTC
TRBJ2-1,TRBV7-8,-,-,CASSRYGEQFF,TGTGCCAGCAGCAGATATGGGGAGCAGTTCTTC
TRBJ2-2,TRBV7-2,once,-,CASSLYTGSTDTGELFF,TGTGCCAGCAGCCTATACACAGGGTCTACGGACACCGGGGAGCTGTTTTTT
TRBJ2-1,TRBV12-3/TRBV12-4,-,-,CASLFGTNSYNEQFF,TGTGCCAGCCTCTTTGGGACGAACTCCTACAATGAGCAGTTCTTC
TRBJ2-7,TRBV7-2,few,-,CASSFGGHISYEQYF,TGTGCCAGCAGCTTTGGGGGACACATATCCTACGAGCAGTACTTC
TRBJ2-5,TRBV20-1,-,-,CSARALARQETQYF,TGCAGTGCTAGGGCTCTAGCGCGACAAGAGACCCAGTACTTC
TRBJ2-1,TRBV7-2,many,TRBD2,CASSLGVAGGLDIYNEQFF,TGTGCCAGCAGCTTAGGCGTAGCGGGAGGGCTTGATATCTACAATGAGCAGTTCTTC